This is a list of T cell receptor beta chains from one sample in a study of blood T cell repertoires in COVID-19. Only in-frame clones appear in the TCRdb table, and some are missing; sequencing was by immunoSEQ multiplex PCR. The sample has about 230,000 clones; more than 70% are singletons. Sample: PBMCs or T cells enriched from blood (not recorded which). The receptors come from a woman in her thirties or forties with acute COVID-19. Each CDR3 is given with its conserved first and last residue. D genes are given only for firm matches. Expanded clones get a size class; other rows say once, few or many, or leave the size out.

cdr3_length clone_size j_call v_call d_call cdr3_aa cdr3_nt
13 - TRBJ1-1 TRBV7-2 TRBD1 CASSLTGGTEAFF TGTGCCAGCAGCTTAACAGGGGGCACTGAAGCTTTCTTT
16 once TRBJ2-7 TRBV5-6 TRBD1 CASSLGGGRKYYEQYF TGTGCCAGCAGCTTGGGAGGGGGCAGAAAGTACTACGAGCAGTACTTC
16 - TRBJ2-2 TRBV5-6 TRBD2 CASSPTSGRAIGELFF TGTGCCAGCAGCCCCACTAGCGGGAGGGCCATTGGGGAGCTGTTTTTT
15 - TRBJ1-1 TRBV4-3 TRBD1 CASSQEDRENTEAFF TGCGCCAGCAGCCAAGAGGACAGGGAGAACACTGAAGCTTTCTTT
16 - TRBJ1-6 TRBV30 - CAWRFTGSTTNSPLHF TGTGCCTGGAGATTCACAGGGTCTACCACAAATTCACCCCTCCACTTT
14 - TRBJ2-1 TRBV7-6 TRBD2 CASSLALAGREQFF TGTGCCAGCAGCTTAGCCCTAGCGGGGCGGGAGCAGTTCTTC
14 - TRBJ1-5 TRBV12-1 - CASSFQQGYQPQHF TGTGCCAGCAGCTTTCAACAGGGTTACCAGCCCCAGCATTTT
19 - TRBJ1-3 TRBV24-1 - CATSDLLNGRPMPGNTIYF TGTGCCACCAGTGATTTGCTAAACGGCAGGCCCATGCCTGGAAACACCATATATTTT
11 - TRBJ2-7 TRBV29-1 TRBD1 CSVETGSEQYF TGCAGCGTGGAGACAGGGTCCGAGCAGTACTTC
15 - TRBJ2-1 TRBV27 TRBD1 CASSYRDRAGNEQFF TGTGCCAGCAGCTATCGGGACAGGGCAGGCAATGAGCAGTTCTTC
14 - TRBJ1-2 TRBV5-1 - CASSLGQGDYGYTF TGCGCCAGCAGCTTGGGGCAGGGCGACTATGGCTACACCTTC
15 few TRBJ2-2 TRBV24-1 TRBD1 CATSDPDRYTGELFF TGTGCCACCAGTGATCCGGACAGGTACACCGGGGAGCTGTTTTTT
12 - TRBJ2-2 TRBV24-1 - CATNQGPGELFF TGTGCCACCAATCAGGGCCCCGGGGAGCTGTTTTTT
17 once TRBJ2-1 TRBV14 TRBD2 CASSQDYGTRPDNEQFF TGTGCCAGCAGCCAAGATTACGGGACTAGACCCGACAATGAGCAGTTCTTC
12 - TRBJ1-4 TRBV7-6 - CASSSGGSRVFF TGTGCCAGCAGCTCGGGGGGCTCCCGTGTCTTTTTT
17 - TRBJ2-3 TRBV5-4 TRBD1 CASSSGQGVPSTDTQYF TGTGCCAGCAGCTCGGGACAGGGAGTCCCTAGCACAGATACGCAGTATTTT
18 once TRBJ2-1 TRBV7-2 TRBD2 CASSLAASGGSSYNEQFF TGTGCCAGCAGCTTAGCGGCTAGCGGGGGGAGCTCCTACAATGAGCAGTTCTTC
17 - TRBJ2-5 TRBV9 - CASSVSAGQGPKGTQYF TGTGCCAGCAGCGTTTCGGCAGGTCAGGGCCCCAAGGGGACCCAGTACTTC
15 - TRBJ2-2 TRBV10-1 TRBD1 CASRKGQGGAGELFF TGCGCCAGCAGAAAGGGACAGGGAGGCGCCGGGGAGCTGTTTTTT
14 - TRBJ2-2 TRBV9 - CASSVAGSTGELFF TGTGCCAGCAGCGTAGCAGGAAGCACCGGGGAGCTGTTTTTT
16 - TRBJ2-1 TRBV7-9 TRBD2 CASSISLAGGRNEQFF TGTGCCAGCAGCATCTCACTAGCGGGAGGGAGGAATGAGCAGTTCTTC
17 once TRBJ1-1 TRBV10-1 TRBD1 CASSASGTAGRVTEAFF TGCGCCAGCAGTGCTTCCGGGACAGCGGGTCGTGTAACTGAAGCTTTCTTT
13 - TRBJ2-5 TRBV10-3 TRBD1 CAISPGQKETQYF TGTGCCATCAGCCCGGGACAGAAAGAGACCCAGTACTTC
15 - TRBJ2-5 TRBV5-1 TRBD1 CASSRGTGVQETQYF TGCGCCAGCAGCCGCGGGACAGGGGTACAAGAGACCCAGTACTTC
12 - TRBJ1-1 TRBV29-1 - CSVIASNTEAFF TGCAGCGTGATTGCGAGCAACACTGAAGCTTTCTTT
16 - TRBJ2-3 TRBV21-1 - CASSIPTGEDTDTQYF TGTGCCAGCAGCATCCCGACAGGGGAGGACACAGATACGCAGTATTTT
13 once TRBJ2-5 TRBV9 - CASSPPGPETQYF TGTGCCAGCAGCCCCCCCGGTCCTGAGACCCAGTACTTC
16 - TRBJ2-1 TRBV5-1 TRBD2 CASSAVAGATYNEQFF TGCGCCAGCAGCGCAGTAGCGGGGGCCACTTACAATGAGCAGTTCTTC
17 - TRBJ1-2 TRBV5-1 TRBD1 CASSLFAGQGQVDGYTF TGCGCCAGCAGCTTGTTTGCCGGACAGGGACAAGTTGATGGCTACACCTTC
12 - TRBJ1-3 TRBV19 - CASRPTGGPVYF TGTGCCAGTAGACCTACAGGTGGTCCTGTATATTTT
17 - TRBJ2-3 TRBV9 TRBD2 CASSVARMAGGGDTQYF TGTGCCAGCAGCGTAGCTAGGATGGCGGGAGGAGGCGATACGCAGTATTTT
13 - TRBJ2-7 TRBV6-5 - CASRPEYPYEQYF TGTGCCAGCAGGCCAGAATATCCCTACGAGCAGTACTTC
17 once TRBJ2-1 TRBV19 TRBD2 CASSASSGGGSYNEQFF TGTGCCAGTAGTGCCTCTAGCGGGGGAGGGTCCTACAATGAGCAGTTCTTC
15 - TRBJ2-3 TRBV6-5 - CASSPGSGFDNTQYF TGTGCCAGCAGCCCAGGCTCCGGCTTTGATAATACGCAGTATTTT
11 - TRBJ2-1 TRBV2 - CASSGGDLEFF TGTGCCAGCAGTGGGGGGGACTTAGAGTTCTTC
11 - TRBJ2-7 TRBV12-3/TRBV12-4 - CASSLRDEQYF TGTGCCAGCAGCCTCAGGGACGAGCAGTACTTC